A selection of T cell receptor beta chains follows, all from one sample in a study of molecular identifiers for immune sequencing clone quantification. MiXCR, applied by TCRdb to the PCR reads, yields one record per CDR3 protein. The profile shows approximately 630,000 distinct CDR3 sequences, about 25% of them singletons. Specimen: naive CD8+ T cells from blood, with Jurkat cell RNA spiked in. The receptor source for this set is a human donor in good health. Some libraries in this study had Jurkat cell RNA spiked in. The CDR3 runs from the conserved cysteine through the conserved F or W. The D gene is left open where the match is weak. Some rows mark clone size as missing; the rest say once, few, many or name a class of expanded clone.

>NA|TRBJ1-2|TRBV19|few
TGTGCCAGTAACCCTCAACAAAACTATGGCTACACCTTC
CASNPQQNYGYTF
>TRBD2|TRBJ2-7|TRBV5-4|many
TGTGCCAGCACCCCACGGGGGGTCCGCGAGCAGTACTTC
CASTPRGVREQYF
>NA|TRBJ2-2|TRBV4-1|NA
TGCGCCAGCAGCCAGGATACATCACATCGCGGGGAGCTGTTTTTT
CASSQDTSHRGELFF
>TRBD1|TRBJ1-5|TRBV27|few
TGTGCCAGCAGTATGGGGACAGGCCCTTTCAATCAGCCCCAGCATTTT
CASSMGTGPFNQPQHF
>NA|TRBJ2-1|TRBV20-1|NA
TGCAGTGCTAGAGACCCCTTCGGGGAGCAGTTCTTC
CSARDPFGEQFF
>TRBD1|TRBJ1-4|TRBV7-9|few
TGTGCCAGCAGCTTCGCGATAACCGGGACAGAAGTCGAAAAACTGTTTTTT
CASSFAITGTEVEKLFF
>TRBD1|TRBJ2-7|TRBV20-1|many
TGCAGTGCTCTAAGCCGGGACAGGGCTATGGTCTCCGAGCAGTACTTC
CSALSRDRAMVSEQYF
>NA|TRBJ1-4|TRBV2|few
TGTGCCAGCATTCTCAGACAGACAACTAATGAAAAACTGTTTTTT
CASILRQTTNEKLFF
>NA|TRBJ1-1|TRBV4-3|once
TGCGCCAGCAGCCCTAGTAACCGGGTTGAAGCTTTCTTT
CASSPSNRVEAFF
>NA|TRBJ2-7|TRBV5-3|NA
TGTGCCAGCACTATCCAGGGAGGAGACAGGTCCTACGAGCGGTACTTC
CASTIQGGDRSYERYF
>NA|TRBJ2-5|TRBV2|many
TGTGCCAGCAGTGCAACCGAAGAGACCCAGTACTTC
CASSATEETQYF
>TRBD1|TRBJ2-2|TRBV19|NA
TGTGCCAGTGGACAGGGGGTCACCGGGGAGCTGTTTTTT
CASGQGVTGELFF
>TRBD2|TRBJ2-5|TRBV5-6|few
TGTGCCAGCAGCTTGGGGGTTGTGAGACTAGCGGCTAAAGAGACCCAGTACTTC
CASSLGVVRLAAKETQYF
>NA|TRBJ2-3|TRBV19|NA
TGTGCCACCTCCGGGACGGGAATGACAGATACGCAGTATTTT
CATSGTGMTDTQYF
>NA|TRBJ2-6|TRBV12-3/TRBV12-4|many
TGTGCCAGCAGTTTATATTACACGATCTCTGGGGCCAACGTCCTGACTTTC
CASSLYYTISGANVLTF
>NA|TRBJ1-5|TRBV27|many
TGTGCCAGCAGTTCGATTAGCAGCCAGCCCCAGCATTTT
CASSSISSQPQHF
>NA|TRBJ2-2|TRBV7-9|few
TGTGCCAGCAGCCGGTGGAACGGGACAAGCGACACCGGGGAGCTGTTTTTT
CASSRWNGTSDTGELFF
>NA|TRBJ2-3|TRBV7-8|NA
TGTGCCGGCAGCTTAGAACTTTCAGTCCCGAACACAGATACGCAGTATTTT
CAGSLELSVPNTDTQYF
>NA|TRBJ1-2|TRBV3-1|few
TGTGCCAGCAGCCAAGGGACCCACTATGGCTACACCTTC
CASSQGTHYGYTF
>TRBD1|TRBJ2-7|TRBV7-6|NA
TGTGCCAGCAGCTTTAGACAGGGGGGGACCTACGAGCAGTACTTC
CASSFRQGGTYEQYF
>TRBD2|TRBJ2-3|TRBV28|many
TGTGCCAGCAGCTTACGGGGACTACGGTCAGATACGCAGTATTTT
CASSLRGLRSDTQYF
>TRBD2|TRBJ2-5|TRBV30|many
TGTGCCTGGAGTAAGTGGGAGGGAGAGACCCAGTACTTC
CAWSKWEGETQYF
>NA|TRBJ2-1|TRBV28|many
TGTGCCAGCAGGACTTCCCTGGAGCAGTTCTTC
CASRTSLEQFF
>TRBD1|TRBJ2-7|TRBV2|NA
TGTGCCAGCAGTGGGGACAGGGGTCCAGACGAGCAGTACTTC
CASSGDRGPDEQYF
>TRBD1|TRBJ2-3|TRBV7-9|many
TGTGCCAGCAGCTCACTGGACAGGGTGAGCACAGATACGCAGTATTTT
CASSSLDRVSTDTQYF
>NA|TRBJ2-7|TRBV4-1|many
TGCGCCAGCAGCCAAGAGACATTTGGGTCCTACGAGCAGTACTTC
CASSQETFGSYEQYF
>TRBD1|TRBJ1-1|TRBV27|NA
TGTGCCAGCAGTACGAGGGCGGGACAGATGAACACTGAAGCTTTCTTT
CASSTRAGQMNTEAFF
>TRBD2|TRBJ2-2|TRBV6-6|NA
TGTGCCAGCAGTTTAACCATACCGGGACTAGCGGAAGTATTGGACACCGGGGAGCTGTTTTTT
CASSLTIPGLAEVLDTGELFF
>NA|TRBJ2-5|TRBV28|NA
TGTGCCAGCAGTTTATCCCCAGCGGAGGCTATCCAAGAGACCCAGTACTTC
CASSLSPAEAIQETQYF
>TRBD2|TRBJ2-1|TRBV7-6|once
TGTGCCAGCAGCCCACCGGGGGGGGACTACAATGAGCAGTTCTTC
CASSPPGGDYNEQFF
>TRBD2|TRBJ2-7|TRBV20-1|few
TGCGGTGCTACCCAAAGCGGGAGGACCCCCTACGAGCAGTACTTC
CGATQSGRTPYEQYF
>NA|TRBJ2-7|TRBV5-5|NA
TGTGCCAGCAGCTTGCGGGACGGGCGTTACGAGCAGTACTTC
CASSLRDGRYEQYF
>NA|TRBJ2-7|TRBV3-1|NA
TGTGCCAGCAGCCCCGGGCAGCAGTACGAGCAGCACTTC
CASSPGQQYEQHF
>NA|TRBJ2-7|TRBV4-3|many
TGCGCCAGCAGCCAAGATGGCCACAAGTCCTACGAGCAGTACTTC
CASSQDGHKSYEQYF
>NA|TRBJ1-1|TRBV9|many
TGTGCCAGCAGCCCTGCCGGGGGGCAAGGCACTGAAGCTTTCTTT
CASSPAGGQGTEAFF
>NA|TRBJ2-5|TRBV11-2|few
TGTGCCAGCAGCTTAGGGCTGCGGGCGGACCAAGAGACCCAGTACTTC
CASSLGLRADQETQYF
>TRBD1|TRBJ2-5|TRBV6-2/TRBV6-3|many
TGTGCCAGCAGTCCCGGGACAGCAAGGTACCAAGAGACCCAGTACTTC
CASSPGTARYQETQYF
>NA|TRBJ2-7|TRBV25-1|many
TGTGCCAGCAGTGAGAAGCCCCACTCCTACGAGCAGTACTTC
CASSEKPHSYEQYF
>TRBD2|TRBJ2-7|TRBV28|NA
TGTGCCAGCAGTTTACCCTTAGGGACTAGCGGCTACGAGCAGTACTTC
CASSLPLGTSGYEQYF
>TRBD1|TRBJ2-5|TRBV6-6|NA
TGTGCCAGCAGATACTCGGGACAGGGCTCTTTTCGGAGAGAGACCCAGTACTTC
CASRYSGQGSFRRETQYF
>NA|TRBJ1-1|TRBV30|NA
TGTGCCTGGAGTGTTGAATACATAACTTTCTTT
CAWSVEYITFF
>TRBD1|TRBJ1-1|TRBV27|many
TGTGCCAGCAGTGTTACAGGGGGCCCAACTTCTTTCTTT
CASSVTGGPTSFF
>NA|TRBJ2-5|TRBV19|few
TGTGCCAGTAGTACCCCCCGAGGGATGGACCGCGAGACCCAGTACTTC
CASSTPRGMDRETQYF
>NA|TRBJ2-3|TRBV6-5|NA
TGTGCGAGCAGTTCGATTAGCGCAGTGGCAGATACGCAGTATTTT
CASSSISAVADTQYF
>TRBD2|TRBJ2-5|TRBV5-3|NA
TGTGCCAGCAGCCCCACGGGACTAGCTCTGGAGACCCAGTACTTC
CASSPTGLALETQYF
>TRBD2|TRBJ2-5|TRBV28|few
TGTGCCAGCAGTTTTTCGGGGGGGGGTCATGGGCAAGAGACCCAGTACTTC
CASSFSGGGHGQETQYF
>NA|TRBJ2-3|TRBV4-1|NA
TGCGCCAGCAGTCCAAACCTACAGGGAGCCGGCACAGATACGCAGTATTTT
CASSPNLQGAGTDTQYF
>NA|TRBJ1-3|TRBV4-3|many
TGCGCCAGCAGCCTAAACAGGGACTCTGGAAACACCATATATTTT
CASSLNRDSGNTIYF
>TRBD1|TRBJ2-1|TRBV11-2|few
TGTGCCAGCAGCCAGCAGGGGACAGCCTACAATGAGCAGTTCTTC
CASSQQGTAYNEQFF